Described below is a single TCR beta chain sequence and its context. This clone appeared a single time. Its recognized antigen is unknown. No much larger clonotype is one base removed from it; base qualities were not supplied. In the prospective study, participants were about 18 to 95 years old, resided in approximately 22 geographic areas of the United States, and were enrolled through a virtual design. Cohort assignment in the prospective study relied on participant-reported clinical history from a screening survey and a study questionnaire. For ImmuneRACE Cohort 3, a participant was defined as recovered based on two consecutive negative NP/OP PCR tests, clearance by a healthcare professional, or resolution of symptoms. Mobile phlebotomists in the prospective study collected whole blood, serum and a nasopharyngeal or oropharyngeal swab from every participant. Prospective study participants could optionally give additional blood draws and questionnaires over an approximately 2-month period. Blood samples from the prospective study were shipped frozen or at room temperature prior to DNA extraction.

This sample stems from a study of blood T cell repertoires in COVID-19 (dated by TCRdb to about 2020). Describing the broader study: Samples covering the acute and convalescent phases of COVID-19 were provided by collaborators in the United States, Italy and Spain. The dataset comprised deeply sampled blood TCRbeta repertoires from subjects exposed to, actively infected with, or recovered from COVID-19. Samples were obtained from the ongoing ImmuneRACE study (first 160 participants) and from approximately 1,200 subjects provided by 6 global collaborators. The prospective study material was composed of cDNA or gDNA derived from T cells, B-cell-depleted T cells, or PBMCs. The sample metadata nearly always contained a de-identified subject ID, COVID-19 status, age in years and sex. Where available, HLA class I and class II types were taken from metadata supplied by the sample provider and were not determined by assay-based typing. The repertoires were released in a freely available public database meant as a resource for research on the immune response to SARS-CoV-2. General study outcomes and caveats: The quantity of clinical and demographic metadata differed by source and by participant and was supplied without curation.

TCRbeta CDR3 regions were amplified from genomic DNA by means of the immunoSEQ Assay, a bias-controlled multiplex PCR. The authors' analysis ran thus. The number of nucleated cells in each sample was estimated from the amplification of reference gene primers within the assay. To quantify the absolute abundance of each unique TCRbeta CDR3 rearrangement, sequence reads were collapsed and filtered. Productive Simpson clonality was computed per sample as the square root of Simpson's diversity index over productive rearrangements. TCRdb mirrors the immuneACCESS table, restricted to in-frame sequences. Some clones are absent from its copies; in checked studies, under half trace to an unresolved V gene, and the reason for the others is unknown. V and J calls and clone size follow that table, whereas D and trimming were derived from the DNA. Across this sample there are around 250,000 clones, with about 80% seen only once. Of the sample, roughly 3.1% falls within the top ten clones.

The receptor comes from a man in his forties or fifties who had recovered from COVID-19. Sample: PBMCs or T cells enriched from blood (not recorded which).

This receptor carries the CDR3 CASSFIGNQPQHF. The bases read TGTGCCAGCAGTTTTATCGGCAATCAGCCCCAGCATTTT. The rearrangement combines TRBV12-3 or TRBV12-4 with TRBJ1-5; the D gene cannot be named for sure. From the cysteine through the phenylalanine, the CDR3 covers 13 amino acids. The only DNA kept is the CDR3, 39 bases in frame from the first base. V and J are truncated by 3 bases and 2 bases respectively, leaving an intervening sequence of 5 bases.